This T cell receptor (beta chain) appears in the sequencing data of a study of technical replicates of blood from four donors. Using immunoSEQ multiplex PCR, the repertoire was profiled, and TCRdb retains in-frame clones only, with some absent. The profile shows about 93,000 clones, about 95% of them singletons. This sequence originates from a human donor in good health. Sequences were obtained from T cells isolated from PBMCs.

The CDR3 loop is CAISDRASTDTQYF. The CDR3 nucleotides are TGTGCCATCAGTGACAGGGCTAGCACAGATACGCAGTATTTT. V is TRBV10-3 and J is TRBJ2-3, with D perhaps matching TRBD1 (5 bases). Trimming stripped 3 bases from V and 0 bases from J, with 7 bases between. Per the germline V gene, CDR1 is ENHRY and CDR2 is SYGVKD. The CDR3 contains 14 residues.